The text below deals with one TCR beta chain. Antigen specificity is unknown. V gave up 7 bases and J gave up 6 bases; unmatched junction bases: 6. There are 12 residues in the CDR3. Germline V gene sequence: CDR1 SQVTM, CDR2 ANQGSEA. These data originate in a study of T-cell reconstitution after alpha-beta-depleted transplantation in children. Notes on the study in general: Some patients' high day-60 TCRbeta diversity was attributed to recipient cells surviving conditioning. At around two months after transplant, the alpha-beta T cells were reportedly derived from several hundred expanded clones that came from non-depleted graft cells. One year post-transplant, T-cell counts and diversity were largely derived from T cells produced anew.

This sample's TCRbeta library carried unique molecular identifier barcodes. TCRdb passed the PCR reads through MiXCR, listing each CDR3 protein once. The profile shows just over 950,000 distinct CDR3 sequences, around 30% of them singletons. Sequencing used PBMCs, mostly from graft donor cells, obtained 360 days after TCRalphabeta/CD19-depleted stem cell transplant. The sequence was collected from a boy in the first two years of life who had a stem cell transplant for SCID, so the T cells may come from the graft donor. V is TRBV29-1 and J is TRBJ2-4; 7 bases are shared with TRBD1. The CDR3 nucleotides are TGCAGCGGCATCACAGGGGCAAACATTCAGTACTTC. Its protein is CSGITGANIQYF.